The clone carrying this TCR beta chain has ten or more counts. What it binds is unknown. This sample stems from a study of T-cell reconstitution after alpha-beta-depleted transplantation in children. General study results and limits: Surviving recipient T cells and thymic progenitors underlay high day-60 TCRbeta diversity in some patients.

Between the trimmed V and J ends, which lost 0 bases and 2 bases, there was a span of 9 bases. The CDR3 spans 15 residues. Germline CDR1 and CDR2: MNHEY and SVGAGI. A TCRbeta library incorporating unique molecular identifiers was prepared. MiXCR was run by TCRdb on the PCR reads, yielding one entry per CDR3 protein. The sample contains 480,000 or so distinct CDR3 sequences, roughly 10% of which appear only once. The sample consisted of PBMCs, taken before TCRalphabeta/CD19-depleted stem cell transplant. The chain combines TRBV6-5 with TRBJ2-3; D is uncertain. This clonotype originated in a child aged 2-15 years with inherited bone marrow failure, due to receive a stem cell transplant. Written as DNA, the CDR3 is TGTGCCAGCAGTTACTCCACCGGACCCACAGATACGCAGTATTTT. Encoded protein: CASSYSTGPTDTQYF.